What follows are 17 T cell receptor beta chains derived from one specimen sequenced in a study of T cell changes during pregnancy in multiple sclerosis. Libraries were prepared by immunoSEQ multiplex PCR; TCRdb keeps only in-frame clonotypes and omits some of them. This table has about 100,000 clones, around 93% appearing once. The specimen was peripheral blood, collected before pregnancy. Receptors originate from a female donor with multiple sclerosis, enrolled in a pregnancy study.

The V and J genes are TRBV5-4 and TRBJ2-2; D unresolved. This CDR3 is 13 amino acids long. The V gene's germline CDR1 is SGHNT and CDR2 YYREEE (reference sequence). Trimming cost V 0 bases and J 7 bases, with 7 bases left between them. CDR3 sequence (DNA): TGTGCCAGCAGCTTGGCCGTTTACGGGGAGCTGTTTTTT. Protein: CASSLAVYGELFF.

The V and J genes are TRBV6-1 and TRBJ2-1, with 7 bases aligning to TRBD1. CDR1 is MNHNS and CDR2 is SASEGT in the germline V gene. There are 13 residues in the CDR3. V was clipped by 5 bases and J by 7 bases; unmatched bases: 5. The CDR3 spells CASSPTGENEQFF. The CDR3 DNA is TGTGCCAGCAGTCCAACAGGGGAGAATGAGCAGTTCTTC.

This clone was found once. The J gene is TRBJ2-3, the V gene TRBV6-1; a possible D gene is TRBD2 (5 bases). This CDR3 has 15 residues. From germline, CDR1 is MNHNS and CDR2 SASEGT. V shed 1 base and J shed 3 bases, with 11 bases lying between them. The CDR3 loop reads CASSEDGRGTDTQYF. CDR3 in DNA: TGTGCCAGCAGTGAAGACGGCAGAGGGACAGATACGCAGTATTTT.

CDR3 sequence reads: CASSSPGQGRPQHF. CDR3 in DNA: TGTGCCAGCAGCTCCCCGGGACAGGGTAGGCCCCAGCATTTT. The chain is built from TRBV13 and TRBJ1-5, with 9 positions matching TRBD1. This CDR3 has 14 amino acids. V gave up 4 bases and J gave up 9 bases; unmatched junction bases: 7. CDR1 and CDR2 (germline): PRHDT, FYEKMQ (reference sequence).

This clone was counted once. CDR3 bases: TGTGCCAGCAGTCTGGGGGGTGGCGAGCAGTTCTTC. This translates into CASSLGGGEQFF. The chain joins TRBV6-5 to TRBJ2-1, with D possibly matching TRBD2 (6 bases). The CDR3 is 12 residues long. V was pared by 5 bases and J by 10 bases, with 12 bases between. Germline V CDR1 and CDR2: MNHEY, SVGAGI.

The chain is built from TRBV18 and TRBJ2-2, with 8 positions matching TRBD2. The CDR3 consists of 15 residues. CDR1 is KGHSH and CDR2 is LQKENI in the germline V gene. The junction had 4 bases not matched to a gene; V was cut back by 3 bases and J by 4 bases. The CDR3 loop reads CASSPTGTSTGELFF. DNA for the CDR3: TGTGCCAGCTCACCCACCGGGACTAGCACCGGGGAGCTGTTTTTT.

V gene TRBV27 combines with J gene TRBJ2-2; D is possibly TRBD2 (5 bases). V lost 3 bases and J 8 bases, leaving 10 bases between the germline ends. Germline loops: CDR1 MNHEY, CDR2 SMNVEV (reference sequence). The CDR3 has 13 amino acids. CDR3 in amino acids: CASSLPGLGELFF. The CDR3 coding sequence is TGTGCCAGCAGTTTGCCCGGACTGGGGGAGCTGTTTTTT.

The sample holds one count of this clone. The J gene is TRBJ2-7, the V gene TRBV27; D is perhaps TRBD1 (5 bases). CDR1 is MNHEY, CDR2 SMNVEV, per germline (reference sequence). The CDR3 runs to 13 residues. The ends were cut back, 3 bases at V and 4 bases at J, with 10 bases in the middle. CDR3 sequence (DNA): TGTGCCAGCAGTTTGATGAGGACATACGAGCAGTACTTC. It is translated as CASSLMRTYEQYF.

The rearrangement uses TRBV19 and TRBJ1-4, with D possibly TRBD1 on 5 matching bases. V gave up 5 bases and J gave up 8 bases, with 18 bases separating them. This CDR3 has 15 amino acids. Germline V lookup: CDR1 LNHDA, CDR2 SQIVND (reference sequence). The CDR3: CASSPMAGGEEKLFF. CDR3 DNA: TGTGCCAGTAGTCCCATGGCCGGGGGTGAGGAAAAACTGTTTTTT.

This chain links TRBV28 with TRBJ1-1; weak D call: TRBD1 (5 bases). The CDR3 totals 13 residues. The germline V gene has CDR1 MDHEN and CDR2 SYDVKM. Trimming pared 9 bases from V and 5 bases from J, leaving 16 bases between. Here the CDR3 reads CASFPTGETEAFF. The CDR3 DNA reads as TGTGCCAGTTTTCCAACGGGGGAGACTGAAGCTTTCTTT.

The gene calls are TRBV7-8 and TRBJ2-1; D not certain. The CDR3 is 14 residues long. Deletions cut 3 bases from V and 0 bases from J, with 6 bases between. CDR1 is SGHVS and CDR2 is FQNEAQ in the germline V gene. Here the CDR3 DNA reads TGTGCCAGCAGCTTGGCTTACTCCTACAATGAGCAGTTCTTC. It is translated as CASSLAYSYNEQFF.

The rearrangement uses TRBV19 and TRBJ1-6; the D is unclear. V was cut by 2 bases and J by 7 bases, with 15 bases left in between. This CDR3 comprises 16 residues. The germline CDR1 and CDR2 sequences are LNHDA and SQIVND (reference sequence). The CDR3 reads CASSITFEGPNSPLHF. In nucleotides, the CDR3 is TGTGCCAGTAGTATAACGTTTGAGGGCCCCAATTCACCCCTCCACTTT.

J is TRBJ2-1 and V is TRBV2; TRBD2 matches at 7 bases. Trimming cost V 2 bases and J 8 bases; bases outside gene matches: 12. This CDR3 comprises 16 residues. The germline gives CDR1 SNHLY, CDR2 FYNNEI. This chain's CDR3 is CASSEMAGLLGDEQFF. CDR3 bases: TGTGCCAGCAGTGAAATGGCGGGACTACTAGGCGATGAGCAGTTCTTC. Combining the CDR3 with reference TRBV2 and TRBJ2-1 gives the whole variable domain EPEVTQTPSHQVTQMGQEVILRCVPISNHLYFYWYRQILGQKVEFLVSFYNNEISEKSEIFDDQFSVERPDGSNFTLKIRSTKLEDSAMYFCASSEMAGLLGDEQFFGPGTRLTVL.

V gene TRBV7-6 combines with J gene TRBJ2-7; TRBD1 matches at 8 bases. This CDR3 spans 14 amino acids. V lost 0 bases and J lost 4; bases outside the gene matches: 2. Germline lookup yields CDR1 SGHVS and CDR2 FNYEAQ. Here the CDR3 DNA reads TGTGCCAGCAGCTTAGCAACAGGGGGTTACGAGCAGTACTTC. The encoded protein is CASSLATGGYEQYF. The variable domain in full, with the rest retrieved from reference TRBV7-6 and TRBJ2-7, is GAGVSQSPRYKVTKRGQDVALRCDPISGHVSLYWYRQALGQGPEFLTYFNYEAQQDKSGLPNDRFSAERPEGSISTLTIQRTEQRDSAMYRCASSLATGGYEQYFGPGTRLTVT.

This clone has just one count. The CDR3 DNA is TGTGCCAGTAGGTTGGACAGGGGCGGGACTGAAGCTTTCTTT. This codes for CASRLDRGGTEAFF. The chain employs TRBV19 and TRBJ1-1; 9 positions agree with TRBD1. Germline loops: CDR1 LNHDA, CDR2 SQIVND (reference sequence). V shed 6 bases, J shed 5 bases, and the junction held 7 bases outside the gene matches. The CDR3 sequence is 14 residues long. Drawing the rest from reference TRBV19 and TRBJ1-1, the complete variable domain is DGGITQSPKYLFRKEGQNVTLSCEQNLNHDAMYWYRQDPGQGLRLIYYSQIVNDFQKGDIAEGYSVSREKKESFPLTVTSAQKNPTAFYLCASRLDRGGTEAFFGQGTRLTVV.

CDR3 sequence: CASSFGAGDSYEQYF. As DNA, the CDR3 is TGTGCCAGCAGCTTTGGGGCAGGGGACTCCTACGAGCAGTACTTC. This chain links TRBV11-2 with TRBJ2-7; D is perhaps TRBD1 (6 bases). In germline, CDR1 is SGHAT, CDR2 FQNNGV. This CDR3 contains 15 residues. The V gene lost 3 bases and the J gene lost 0 bases, with 12 bases spanning the gap.

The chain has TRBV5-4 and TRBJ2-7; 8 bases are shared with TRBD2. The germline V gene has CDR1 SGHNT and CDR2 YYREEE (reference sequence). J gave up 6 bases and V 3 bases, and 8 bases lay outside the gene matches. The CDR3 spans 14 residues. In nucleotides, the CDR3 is TGTGCCAGCAGCTCAAGCGGGAGTCATTCCGAGCAGTACTTC. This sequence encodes CASSSSGSHSEQYF.